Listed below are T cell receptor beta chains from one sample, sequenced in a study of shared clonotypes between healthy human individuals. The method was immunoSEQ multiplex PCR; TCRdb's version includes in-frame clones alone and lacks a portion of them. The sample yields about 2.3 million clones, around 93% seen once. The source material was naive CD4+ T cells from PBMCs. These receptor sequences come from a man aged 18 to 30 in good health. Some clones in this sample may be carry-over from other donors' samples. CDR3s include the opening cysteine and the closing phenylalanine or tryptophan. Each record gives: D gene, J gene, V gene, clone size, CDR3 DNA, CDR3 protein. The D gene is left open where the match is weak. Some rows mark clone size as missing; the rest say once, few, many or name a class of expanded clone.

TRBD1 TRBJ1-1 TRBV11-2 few TGTGCCAGCACCACGGACAGGGGGACTACTGAAGCTTTCTTT CASTTDRGTTEAFF
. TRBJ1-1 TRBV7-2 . TGTGCCAGCAGCTCCGGCGGGGGCGCCAGGGGCAGAACTGAAGCTTTCTTT CASSSGGGARGRTEAFF
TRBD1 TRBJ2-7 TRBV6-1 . TGTGCCAACAGCCGGGACAGGGGATACGAGCAGTACTTC CANSRDRGYEQYF
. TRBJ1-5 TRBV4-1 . TGCGCCAGCAGCCGCCTCCCAGGGAGGATGAGCAATCAGCCCCAGCATTTT CASSRLPGRMSNQPQHF
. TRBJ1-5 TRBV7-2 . TGTGCCAGCAGCCTACGGACACCTAGCAATCAGCCCCAGCATTTT CASSLRTPSNQPQHF
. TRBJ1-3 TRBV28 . TGTGCCAGCAGTAATACCAAAAACACCATATATTTT CASSNTKNTIYF
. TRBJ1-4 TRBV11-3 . TGTGCCAGCAGCTTGCGGGAGGGAGAAAAACTGTTTTTT CASSLREGEKLFF
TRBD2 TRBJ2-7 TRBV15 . TGTGCCACCAGCAGAGCCGGGACTAGCGGCTCCTACGAGCAGTACTTC CATSRAGTSGSYEQYF
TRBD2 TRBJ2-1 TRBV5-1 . TGCGCCAGCAGCTTGTTTAGCGGGAGAGGGGGCGAGCAGTTCTTC CASSLFSGRGGEQFF
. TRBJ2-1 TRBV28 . TGTGCCAGCAGTTCTAGCGTCAATGAGCAGTTCTTC CASSSSVNEQFF
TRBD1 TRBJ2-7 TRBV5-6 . TGTGCCAGCAGCGGAGAGGGACAGCCGTACGAGCAGTACTTC CASSGEGQPYEQYF
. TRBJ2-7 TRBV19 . TGTGCCAGTAGTATTTGGTCAGCGAGCTCCTACGAGCAGTACTTC CASSIWSASSYEQYF
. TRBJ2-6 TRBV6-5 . TGTGCCAGCAGTTACTCAGCAGGCTCTGGGGCCAACGTCCTGACTTTC CASSYSAGSGANVLTF
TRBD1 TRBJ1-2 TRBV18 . TGTGCCAGCTCACCACTTTCCGGGACAGCGGGATCTAACTATGGCTACACCTTC CASSPLSGTAGSNYGYTF
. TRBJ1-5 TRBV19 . TGTGCCAGTAACCCCGGAGGGGCGCTCAATCAGCCCCAGCATTTT CASNPGGALNQPQHF
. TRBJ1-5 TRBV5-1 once TGCGCCAGCGGGGGGACGAAAGGAGGGGCGCTTTTCAATCAGCCCCAGCATTTT CASGGTKGGALFNQPQHF
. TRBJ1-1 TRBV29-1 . TGCAGCGCCGGTGGGGGGGCGCGGACTGAAGCTTTCTTT CSAGGGARTEAFF
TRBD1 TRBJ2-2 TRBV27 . TGTGCCAGCAGAACATTTCGGACAGGGACCGGGGAGCTGTTTTTT CASRTFRTGTGELFF
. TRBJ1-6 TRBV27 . TGTGCCAGCAGAGGGGGACCCCCTTCACCCCTCCACTTT CASRGGPPSPLHF
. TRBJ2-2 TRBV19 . TGTGCCAGTAGTATCATGTCGCAGGCCACCGTAAACACCGGGGAGCTGTTTTTT CASSIMSQATVNTGELFF
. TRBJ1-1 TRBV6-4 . TGTGCCAGCAGTGACTATAGTGGGGGCAGGACTGAAGCTTTCTTT CASSDYSGGRTEAFF
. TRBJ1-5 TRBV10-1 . TGCGCCAGCTCCGCGGACAGCAAAACTCAGCCCCAGCATTTT CASSADSKTQPQHF
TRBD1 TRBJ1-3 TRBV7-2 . TGTGCCAGCAGCTTGGACAGGTGGACCGGAAACACCATATATTTT CASSLDRWTGNTIYF
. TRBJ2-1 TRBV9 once TGTGCCAGCAGCGTAAACGGGGCTGAGCAGTTCTTC CASSVNGAEQFF
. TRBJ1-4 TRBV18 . TGTGCCAGCTCACCAGAGTCAACTAATGAAAAACTGTTTTTT CASSPESTNEKLFF
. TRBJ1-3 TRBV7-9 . TGTGCCAGCAGCCCTATGAGGGGGGAAGTTGTAGACACCATATATTTT CASSPMRGEVVDTIYF
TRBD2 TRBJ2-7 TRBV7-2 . TGTGCCAGCAGCTTAGCGGCTAGCGGGAAATACTACGAGCAGTACTTC CASSLAASGKYYEQYF
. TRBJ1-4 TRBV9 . TGTGCCAGCAAACATAAGGTTCAGGGCTCAACTAATGAAAAACTGTTTTTT CASKHKVQGSTNEKLFF
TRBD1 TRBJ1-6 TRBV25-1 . TGTGCCAGCAGCAAGTATTCCCGGGACAGGGAACCCCTCCACTTT CASSKYSRDREPLHF
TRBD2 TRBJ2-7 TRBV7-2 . TGTGCCAGCAGCGTTCCGCTAGCGGGAGCCATCTCCTACGAGCAGTACTTC CASSVPLAGAISYEQYF
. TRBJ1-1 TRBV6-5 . TGTGCCATTCGGCGGGGTGTGAACACTGAAGCTTTCTTT CAIRRGVNTEAFF
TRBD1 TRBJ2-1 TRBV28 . TGTGCCAGCAGTTTATCGGCAGGGGGCGATGAGCAGTTCTTC CASSLSAGGDEQFF
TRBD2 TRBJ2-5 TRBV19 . TGTGCCAGTAGTACCTCTAGCGGGAGCTTAGAGACCCAGTACTTC CASSTSSGSLETQYF
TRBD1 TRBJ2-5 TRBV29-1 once TGCAGCGTCGGGACAGAAGAGACCCAGTACTTC CSVGTEETQYF
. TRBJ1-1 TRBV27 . TGTGCCAGCAGTTTAAGGCGTCGCAGGGACATGAACACTGAAGCTTTCTTT CASSLRRRRDMNTEAFF
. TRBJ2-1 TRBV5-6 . TGTGCCAGCAGTAGGATCGACTCCTACAATGAGCAGTTCTTC CASSRIDSYNEQFF
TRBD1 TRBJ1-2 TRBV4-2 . TGTGCCAGCAGCCCCCTAGACGGACAGGGACTTACTAACTATGGCTACACCTTC CASSPLDGQGLTNYGYTF
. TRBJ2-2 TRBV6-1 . TGTGCCAGCAGTGAAGCGGGCGGCGAAATCGGGGAGCTGTTTTTT CASSEAGGEIGELFF
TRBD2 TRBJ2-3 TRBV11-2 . TGTGCCAGCAGCCCCGGGACTAGCGGGATAAGAGATACGCAGTATTTT CASSPGTSGIRDTQYF
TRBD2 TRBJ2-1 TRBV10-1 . TGCGCCAGGAACAGGGGACTAGCGGGTTTCTACAATGAGCAGTTCTTC CARNRGLAGFYNEQFF
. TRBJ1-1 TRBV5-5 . TGTGCCAGCAGCTTGATACACATGAACACTGAAGCTTTCTTT CASSLIHMNTEAFF
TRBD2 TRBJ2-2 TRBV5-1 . TGCGCCAGCAGCTTGGCCCCGGGACTAGCGGGACAGGCCGGGGAGCTGTTTTTT CASSLAPGLAGQAGELFF
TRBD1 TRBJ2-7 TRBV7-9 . TGTGCCAGCAGCGTAGGGACAGGGGGCCAGCAGTACTTC CASSVGTGGQQYF
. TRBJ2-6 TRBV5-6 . TGTGCCAGCACCTCGGGGGGGGCCAACGTCCTGACTTTC CASTSGGANVLTF
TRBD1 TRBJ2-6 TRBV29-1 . TGCAGCGCCCGAGTCGGACAGGGAAGCTCTGGGGCCAACGTCCTGACTTTC CSARVGQGSSGANVLTF
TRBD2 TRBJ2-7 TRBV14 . TGTGCCAGCAGCCCCCACACGGGAGGGGAAGAAAACGAGCAGTACTTC CASSPHTGGEENEQYF